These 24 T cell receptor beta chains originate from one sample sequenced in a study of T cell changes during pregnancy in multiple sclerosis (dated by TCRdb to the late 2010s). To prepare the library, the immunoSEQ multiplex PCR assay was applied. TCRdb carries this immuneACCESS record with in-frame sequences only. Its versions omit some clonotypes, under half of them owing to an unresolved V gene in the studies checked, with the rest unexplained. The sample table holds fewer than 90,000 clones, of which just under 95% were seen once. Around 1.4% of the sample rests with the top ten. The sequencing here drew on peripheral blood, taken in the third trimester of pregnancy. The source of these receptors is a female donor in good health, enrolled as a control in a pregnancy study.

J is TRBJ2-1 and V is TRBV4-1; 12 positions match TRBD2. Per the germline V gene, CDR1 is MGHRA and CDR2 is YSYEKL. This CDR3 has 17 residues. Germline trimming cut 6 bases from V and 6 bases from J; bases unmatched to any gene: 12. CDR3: CASSPTFLAGGPNEQFF. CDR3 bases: TGCGCCAGCAGTCCCACCTTTCTAGCGGGAGGGCCCAATGAGCAGTTCTTC.

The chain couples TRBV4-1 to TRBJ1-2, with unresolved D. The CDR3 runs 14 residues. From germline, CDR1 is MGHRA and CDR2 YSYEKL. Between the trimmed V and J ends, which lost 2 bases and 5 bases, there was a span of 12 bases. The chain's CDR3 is CASSQTDTSYGYTF. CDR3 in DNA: TGCGCCAGCAGCCAAACAGACACAAGTTATGGCTACACCTTC.

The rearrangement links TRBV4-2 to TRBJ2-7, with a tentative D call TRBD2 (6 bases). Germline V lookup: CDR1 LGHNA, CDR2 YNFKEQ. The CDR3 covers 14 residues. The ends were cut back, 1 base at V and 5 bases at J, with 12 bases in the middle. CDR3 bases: TGTGCCAGCAGCCAAGGGGGGGTCCGGGACGAGCAGTACTTC. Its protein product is CASSQGGVRDEQYF.

CDR3 DNA: TGTGCCAGCTCACCTACCCTAGGGGTAGCCTACAATGAGCAGTTCTTC. The encoded protein is CASSPTLGVAYNEQFF. The rearrangement joins TRBV18 to TRBJ2-1; D possibly corresponds to TRBD1 (5 bases). This CDR3 contains 16 residues. Germline values: CDR1 KGHSH, CDR2 LQKENI. The germline V and J ends were trimmed by 3 bases and 2 bases, with 14 bases remaining between them.

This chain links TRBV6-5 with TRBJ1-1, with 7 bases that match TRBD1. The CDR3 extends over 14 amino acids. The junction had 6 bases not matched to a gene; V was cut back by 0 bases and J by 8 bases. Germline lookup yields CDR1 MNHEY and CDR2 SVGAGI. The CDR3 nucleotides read TGTGCCAGCAGTTACTCGGAGGGGGCTCTGGAAGCTTTCTTT. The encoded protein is CASSYSEGALEAFF.

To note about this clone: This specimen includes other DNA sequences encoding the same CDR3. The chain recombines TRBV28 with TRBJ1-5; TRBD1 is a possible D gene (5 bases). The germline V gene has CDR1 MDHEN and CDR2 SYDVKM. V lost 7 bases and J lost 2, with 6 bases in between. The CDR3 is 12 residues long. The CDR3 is CASKGGNQPQHF. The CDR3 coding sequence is TGTGCCAGCAAAGGGGGCAATCAGCCCCAGCATTTT.

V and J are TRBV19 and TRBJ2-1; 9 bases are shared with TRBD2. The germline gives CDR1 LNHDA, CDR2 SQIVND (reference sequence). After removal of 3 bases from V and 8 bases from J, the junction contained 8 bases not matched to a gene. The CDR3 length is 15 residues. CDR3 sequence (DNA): TGTGCCAGTAGTATTGGGGTAGCGGGAGTTGATGAGCAGTTCTTC. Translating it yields CASSIGVAGVDEQFF.

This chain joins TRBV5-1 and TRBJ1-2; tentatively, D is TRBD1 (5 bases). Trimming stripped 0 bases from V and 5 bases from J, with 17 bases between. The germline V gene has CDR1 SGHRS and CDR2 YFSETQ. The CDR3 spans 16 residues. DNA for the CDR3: TGCGCCAGCAGCTTGGGGCAGGGCCTAGAATTATATGGCTACACCTTC. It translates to CASSLGQGLELYGYTF.

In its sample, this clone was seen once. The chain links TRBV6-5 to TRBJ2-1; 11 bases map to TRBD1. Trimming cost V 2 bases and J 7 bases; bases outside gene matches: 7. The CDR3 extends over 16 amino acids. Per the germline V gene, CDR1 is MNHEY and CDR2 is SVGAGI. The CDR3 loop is CASSYRRDRGLNEQFF. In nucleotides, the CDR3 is TGTGCCAGCAGTTACAGACGGGACAGGGGGTTGAATGAGCAGTTCTTC.

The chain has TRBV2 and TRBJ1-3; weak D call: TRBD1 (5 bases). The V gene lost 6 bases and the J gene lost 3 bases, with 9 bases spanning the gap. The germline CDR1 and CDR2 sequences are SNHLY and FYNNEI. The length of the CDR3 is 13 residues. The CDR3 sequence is CASRQTDGNTIYF. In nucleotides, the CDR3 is TGTGCCAGCAGACAGACAGATGGAAACACCATATATTTT.

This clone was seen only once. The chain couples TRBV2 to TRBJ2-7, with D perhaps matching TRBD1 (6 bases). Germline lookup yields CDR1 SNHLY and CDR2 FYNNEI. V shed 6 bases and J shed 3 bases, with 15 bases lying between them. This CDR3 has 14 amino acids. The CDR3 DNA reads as TGTGCCAGCAGCCTAGTAGGACAGAGCTACGAGCAGTACTTC. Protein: CASSLVGQSYEQYF. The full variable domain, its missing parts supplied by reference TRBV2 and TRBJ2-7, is EPEVTQTPSHQVTQMGQEVILRCVPISNHLYFYWYRQILGQKVEFLVSFYNNEISEKSEIFDDQFSVERPDGSNFTLKIRSTKLEDSAMYFCASSLVGQSYEQYFGPGTRLTVT.

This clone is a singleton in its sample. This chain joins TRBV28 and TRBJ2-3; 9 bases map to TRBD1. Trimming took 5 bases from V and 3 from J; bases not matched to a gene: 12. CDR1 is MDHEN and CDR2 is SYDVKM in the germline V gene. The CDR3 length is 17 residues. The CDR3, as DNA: TGTGCCAGCAGTCTTGAGGGGACAGGGAGTGGGACAGATACGCAGTATTTT. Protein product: CASSLEGTGSGTDTQYF.

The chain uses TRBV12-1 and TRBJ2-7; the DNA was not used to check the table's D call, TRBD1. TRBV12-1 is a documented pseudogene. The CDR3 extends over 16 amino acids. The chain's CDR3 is CASSLPGDHRAYEQYF. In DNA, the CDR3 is TGTGCCAGCAGCCTTCCAGGGGACCACCGGGCCTACGAGCAGTACTTC.

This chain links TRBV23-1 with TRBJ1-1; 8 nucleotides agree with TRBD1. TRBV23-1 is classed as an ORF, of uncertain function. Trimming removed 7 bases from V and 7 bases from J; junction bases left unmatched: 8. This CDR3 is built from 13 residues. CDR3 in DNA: TGCGCCAGCACTCGGACAGGGTTTGTTGAAGCTTTCTTT. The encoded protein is CASTRTGFVEAFF.

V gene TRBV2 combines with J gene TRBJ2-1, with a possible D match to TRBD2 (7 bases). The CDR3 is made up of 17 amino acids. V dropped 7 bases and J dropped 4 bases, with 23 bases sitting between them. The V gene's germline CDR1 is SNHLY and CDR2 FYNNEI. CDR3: CASKGEEGGGLYNEQFF. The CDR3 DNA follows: TGTGCCAGCAAGGGGGAAGAGGGGGGAGGGCTTTACAATGAGCAGTTCTTC.

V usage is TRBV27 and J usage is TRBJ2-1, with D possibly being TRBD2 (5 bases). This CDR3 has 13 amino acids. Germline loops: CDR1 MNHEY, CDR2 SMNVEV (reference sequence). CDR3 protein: CVVGKATYNEQFF. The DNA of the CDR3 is TGTGTTGTCGGGAAGGCCACCTACAATGAGCAGTTCTTC.

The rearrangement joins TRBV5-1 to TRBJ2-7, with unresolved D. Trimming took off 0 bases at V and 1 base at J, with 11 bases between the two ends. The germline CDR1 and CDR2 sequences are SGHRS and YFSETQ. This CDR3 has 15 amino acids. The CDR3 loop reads CASSLAGPGSYEQYF. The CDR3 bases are TGCGCCAGCAGCTTGGCCGGTCCAGGTTCCTACGAGCAGTACTTC.

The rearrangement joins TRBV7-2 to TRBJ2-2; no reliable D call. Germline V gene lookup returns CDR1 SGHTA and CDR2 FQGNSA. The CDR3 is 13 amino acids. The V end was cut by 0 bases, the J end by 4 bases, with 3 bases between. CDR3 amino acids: CASSLARTGELFF. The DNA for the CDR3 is TGTGCCAGCAGCTTAGCGCGCACCGGGGAGCTGTTTTTT.

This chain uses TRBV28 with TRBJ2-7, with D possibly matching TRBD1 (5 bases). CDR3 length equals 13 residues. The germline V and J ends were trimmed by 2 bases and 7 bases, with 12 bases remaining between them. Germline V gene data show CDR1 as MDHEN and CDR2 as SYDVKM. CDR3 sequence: CASSLPGAKEQYF. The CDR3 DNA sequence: TGTGCCAGCAGTTTACCTGGGGCGAAAGAGCAGTACTTC.

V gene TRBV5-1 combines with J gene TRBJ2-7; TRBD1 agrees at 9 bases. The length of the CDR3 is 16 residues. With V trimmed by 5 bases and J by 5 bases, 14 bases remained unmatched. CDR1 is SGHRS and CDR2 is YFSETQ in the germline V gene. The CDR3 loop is CASRATGTGYTDEQYF. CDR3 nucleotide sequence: TGCGCCAGCAGGGCCACCGGGACAGGGTATACTGACGAGCAGTACTTC.

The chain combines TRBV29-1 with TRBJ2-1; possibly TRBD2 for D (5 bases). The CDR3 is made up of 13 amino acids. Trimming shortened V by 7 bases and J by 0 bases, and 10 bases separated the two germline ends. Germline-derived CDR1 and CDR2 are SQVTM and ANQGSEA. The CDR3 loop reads CSGGRSSYNEQFF. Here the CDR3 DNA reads TGCAGCGGAGGGCGAAGCTCCTACAATGAGCAGTTCTTC.

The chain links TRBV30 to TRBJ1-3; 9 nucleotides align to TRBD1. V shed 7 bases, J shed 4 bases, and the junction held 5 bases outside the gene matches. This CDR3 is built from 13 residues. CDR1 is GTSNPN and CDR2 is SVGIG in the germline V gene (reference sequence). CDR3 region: CASGTGRGNTIYF. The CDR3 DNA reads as TGTGCCTCTGGGACAGGGCGAGGAAACACCATATATTTT.

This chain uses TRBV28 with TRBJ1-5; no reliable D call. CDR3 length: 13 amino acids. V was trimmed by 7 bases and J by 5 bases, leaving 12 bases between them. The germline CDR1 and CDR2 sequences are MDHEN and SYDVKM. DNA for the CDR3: TGTGCCAGCACCGAGGGCTGGGATCAGCCCCAGCATTTT. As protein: CASTEGWDQPQHF. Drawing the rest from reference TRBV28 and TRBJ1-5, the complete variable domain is DVKVTQSSRYLVKRTGEKVFLECVQDMDHENMFWYRQDPGLGLRLIYFSYDVKMKEKGDIPEGYSVSREKKERFSLILESASTNQTSMYLCASTEGWDQPQHFGDGTRLSIL.

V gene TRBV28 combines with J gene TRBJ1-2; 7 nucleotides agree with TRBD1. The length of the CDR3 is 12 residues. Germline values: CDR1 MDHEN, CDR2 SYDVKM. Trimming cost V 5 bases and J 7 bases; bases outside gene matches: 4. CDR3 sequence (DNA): TGTGCCAGCAGTGCCCAGGGGGGTGGCTACACCTTC. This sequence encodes CASSAQGGGYTF.